Here is one TCR beta chain with its context. Its antigen is not identified. Clones were read by immunoSEQ multiplex PCR, and TCRdb kept only the in-frame ones, dropping some. The sample includes some 14,000 clones, about 70% of them seen just once. The entry originates in a study of vaccination effects on CD4 cells after COVID-19. On the study more broadly: Post-vaccine samples followed the second dose by a median of 72 days.

CD4+ T cells specific for antigen were expanded with viral peptide pools by the ViraFEST assay before sequencing. The culture ran for 10 days, and then CD4+ T cells were isolated. Confirmation by PCR established that the person had SARS-CoV-2 infection between March and December 2020. BNT162b2 vaccine or mRNA-1273 vaccine was given to participants in two doses. Specimen: CD4+ T cells from PBMCs cultured with HCoV-NL63 spike peptides, collected after COVID-19 vaccination. The TCR originated in a human donor who had a prior SARS-CoV-2 infection.

CDR3 loop: CASRQDSHEKLFF. The CDR3 DNA reads TGTGCCAGTAGACAGGACAGCCATGAAAAACTGTTTTTT. The chain is built from TRBV19 and TRBJ1-4, with TRBD1 as a possible D gene (6 bases). The V end was cut by 6 bases, the J end by 6 bases, with 11 bases between. Germline V lookup: CDR1 LNHDA, CDR2 SQIVND (reference sequence). The CDR3 runs 13 residues.